What follows are 9 T cell receptor beta chains derived from one specimen sequenced in a study of T cell changes during pregnancy in multiple sclerosis. This table comes from immunoSEQ multiplex PCR, and its TCRdb copy is limited to in-frame clones, with some not included. This table has some 28,000 clones, approximately 94% appearing once. Sequenced here: CD4+ T cells from peripheral blood mononuclear cells, sampled after pregnancy. These receptor sequences come from a female donor with multiple sclerosis, enrolled in a pregnancy study.

This clone was counted once. The V call is TRBV4-2, the J call TRBJ2-3, with D possibly being TRBD2 (5 bases). Trimming removed 0 bases at V and 3 bases at J, with 10 bases between. This CDR3 is 15 amino acids long. Germline V gene data show CDR1 as LGHNA and CDR2 as YNFKEQ. The DNA for the CDR3 is TGTGCCAGCAGCCAAGATGTCGGGGAAACAGATACGCAGTATTTT. Translated, it gives CASSQDVGETDTQYF.

The V gene is TRBV4-2, the J gene TRBJ1-1; the match to TRBD1 covers 12 bases. The germline V gene encodes CDR1 LGHNA and CDR2 YNFKEQ. J gave up 7 bases and V 3 bases, and 6 bases lay outside the gene matches. This CDR3 is built from 15 residues. The CDR3 bases are TGTGCCAGCAGCCAGACGGGACAGGGGGCTTTTGAAGCTTTCTTT. Translation: CASSQTGQGAFEAFF.

Comments on this clone: Within the sample, other DNA sequences also encode this same CDR3. Here the CDR3 DNA reads TGTGCCAGCAGCTCTGGGGGCGGCTACACCTTC. This sequence encodes CASSSGGGYTF. J is TRBJ1-2 and V is TRBV11-2; TRBD1 might be the D (6 bases). The CDR3 length is 11 residues. V was trimmed by 4 bases and J by 8 bases, leaving 8 bases between them. Germline lookup yields CDR1 SGHAT and CDR2 FQNNGV. Drawing the rest from reference TRBV11-2 and TRBJ1-2, the complete variable domain is EAGVAQSPRYKIIEKRQSVAFWCNPISGHATLYWYQQILGQGPKLLIQFQNNGVVDDSQLPKDRFSAERLKGVDSTLKIQPAKLEDSAVYLCASSSGGGYTFGSGTRLTVV.

The chain has TRBV18 and TRBJ1-2, with a possible D match to TRBD1 (5 bases). Per the germline V gene, CDR1 is KGHSH and CDR2 is LQKENI. The CDR3 runs to 15 residues. V was trimmed by 2 bases and J by 6 bases, leaving 16 bases between them. The DNA of the CDR3 is TGTGCCAGCTCACCAAGGCCGGACACTGGGGATGGCTACACCTTC. This codes for CASSPRPDTGDGYTF.

This chain connects TRBV9 to TRBJ2-3; 10 nucleotides agree with TRBD2. The CDR3 contains 17 residues. V was pared by 0 bases and J by 7 bases, with 11 bases of the junction left unmatched. Germline CDR1 SGDLS, CDR2 YYNGEE. CDR3 loop: CASSVGPPSGGAHTQYF. CDR3 coding DNA: TGTGCCAGCAGCGTAGGGCCCCCTAGCGGGGGAGCCCATACGCAGTATTTT.

This rearrangement joins TRBV25-1 to TRBJ2-1, with 8 bases lining up with TRBD2. The CDR3 is 14 amino acids. Losses at the gene ends were 8 bases for V and 0 bases for J; bases not matched to a gene: 3. Looked up from germline, CDR1 is MGHDK and CDR2 is SYGVNS. CDR3 DNA: TGTGCCAGCCTTAGCGGGAACTCCTACAATGAGCAGTTCTTC. Translation: CASLSGNSYNEQFF.

The chain links TRBV4-3 to TRBJ1-4, with D unclear. The CDR3 consists of 16 residues. CDR1 LGHNA and CDR2 YSLEER come from the germline V gene. V was shortened by 1 base and J by 5 bases, with 14 bases between the two germline ends. The CDR3 reads CASSQVLSGRNEKLFF. The DNA for the CDR3 is TGCGCCAGCAGCCAAGTCTTATCCGGGAGAAATGAAAAACTGTTTTTT.

V gene TRBV2 combines with J gene TRBJ1-2, with D unclear. Per germline, CDR1 SNHLY and CDR2 FYNNEI. V lost 2 bases to trimming and J lost 7 bases, with 11 bases between them. The CDR3 extends over 13 amino acids. DNA for the CDR3: TGTGCCAGCAGTGAACTACCTCCTTTTGGCTACACCTTC. Translation: CASSELPPFGYTF.

CDR3 bases: TGTGCCAGCAGGCGGACCCCCGGGACAGATCAAGAGACCCAGTACTTC. Its protein product is CASRRTPGTDQETQYF. The J gene is TRBJ2-5, the V gene TRBV5-4; 7 bases are a match to TRBD1. CDR3 length: 16 amino acids. V was clipped by 5 bases and J by 2 bases; unmatched bases: 12. The germline V gene has CDR1 SGHNT and CDR2 YYREEE (reference sequence). Drawing the rest from reference TRBV5-4 and TRBJ2-5, the complete variable domain is ETGVTQSPTHLIKTRGQQVTLRCSSQSGHNTVSWYQQALGQGPQFIFQYYREEENGRGNFPPRFSGLQFPNYSSELNVNALELDDSALYLCASRRTPGTDQETQYFGPGTRLLVL.